This T cell receptor beta chain is from a study of blood T cell repertoires in COVID-19. Background on the study: Material from acute and convalescent COVID-19 was sourced from the United States, Italy and Spain. Sample material is recorded as cDNA or gDNA derived from T cells, B-cell-depleted T cells, or PBMCs.

In the authors' workflow: Scientists estimated how many nucleated cells there were by amplifying reference gene primers. The table came from immunoSEQ multiplex PCR; TCRdb's copy has only in-frame clones and leaves some out. The V and J calls and the clone size are those of that table, but D and trimming were determined from the DNA. The sample holds about 54,000 clones; about nine tenths are singletons and the top ten take 6.5% to 8%. J was trimmed by 5 bases and V by 0 bases; bases with no gene match: 2. This CDR3 is built from 15 residues. Per the germline V gene, CDR1 is KGHSH and CDR2 is LQKENI.

This TCR was sampled from a man in his fifties with active COVID-19. The chain links TRBV18 to TRBJ2-7; TRBD1 agrees at 12 bases. Specimen: peripheral blood. The CDR3 nucleotides read TGTGCCAGCTCACCACCCGGGACAGGGGGCAACGAGCAGTACTTC. This translates into CASSPPGTGGNEQYF.